The clone carrying this TCR beta chain has a handful of counts. Antigen: not known. With 5 bases removed from V and 1 base from J, the gap between germline ends came to 8 bases. Germline V gives CDR1 SNHLY, CDR2 FYNNEI. CDR3 size: 13 residues. From RNA transcripts, TCR beta CDR3 regions were amplified. The HTBI primer set served for first-round RT-PCR of the TCR CDR3. TCRdb fed the multiplex PCR reads into MiXCR, producing one record per CDR3 protein. The data contain about 700,000 distinct CDR3 sequences, over 40% of them singletons. Patients were excluded because of uncontrolled infection, other autoimmune disease, pregnancy or lactation. Orbital computed tomography, thyroid ultrasound, serum thyroxine and TRAb, and clinical symptoms together informed the diagnoses. These data are taken from a study of T cells in Graves' hyperthyroidism and ophthalmopathy. Study-level findings and limits: Stable hyperthyroidism was told apart from ophthalmopathy by a model built on 13 V-J features. Most thyroid-expanded clonotypes above 0.001 were also found in blood.

The chain has TRBV2 and TRBJ1-1; D not certain. Sequenced sample: peripheral blood or thyroid tissue (not recorded which). The clonotype comes from an adult man with Graves' disease, either hyperthyroidism or ophthalmopathy (not recorded which). The CDR3 sequence: CASSWTSNTEAFF. CDR3 nucleotides: TGTGCCAGCAGTTGGACGTCGAACACTGAAGCTTTCTTT.